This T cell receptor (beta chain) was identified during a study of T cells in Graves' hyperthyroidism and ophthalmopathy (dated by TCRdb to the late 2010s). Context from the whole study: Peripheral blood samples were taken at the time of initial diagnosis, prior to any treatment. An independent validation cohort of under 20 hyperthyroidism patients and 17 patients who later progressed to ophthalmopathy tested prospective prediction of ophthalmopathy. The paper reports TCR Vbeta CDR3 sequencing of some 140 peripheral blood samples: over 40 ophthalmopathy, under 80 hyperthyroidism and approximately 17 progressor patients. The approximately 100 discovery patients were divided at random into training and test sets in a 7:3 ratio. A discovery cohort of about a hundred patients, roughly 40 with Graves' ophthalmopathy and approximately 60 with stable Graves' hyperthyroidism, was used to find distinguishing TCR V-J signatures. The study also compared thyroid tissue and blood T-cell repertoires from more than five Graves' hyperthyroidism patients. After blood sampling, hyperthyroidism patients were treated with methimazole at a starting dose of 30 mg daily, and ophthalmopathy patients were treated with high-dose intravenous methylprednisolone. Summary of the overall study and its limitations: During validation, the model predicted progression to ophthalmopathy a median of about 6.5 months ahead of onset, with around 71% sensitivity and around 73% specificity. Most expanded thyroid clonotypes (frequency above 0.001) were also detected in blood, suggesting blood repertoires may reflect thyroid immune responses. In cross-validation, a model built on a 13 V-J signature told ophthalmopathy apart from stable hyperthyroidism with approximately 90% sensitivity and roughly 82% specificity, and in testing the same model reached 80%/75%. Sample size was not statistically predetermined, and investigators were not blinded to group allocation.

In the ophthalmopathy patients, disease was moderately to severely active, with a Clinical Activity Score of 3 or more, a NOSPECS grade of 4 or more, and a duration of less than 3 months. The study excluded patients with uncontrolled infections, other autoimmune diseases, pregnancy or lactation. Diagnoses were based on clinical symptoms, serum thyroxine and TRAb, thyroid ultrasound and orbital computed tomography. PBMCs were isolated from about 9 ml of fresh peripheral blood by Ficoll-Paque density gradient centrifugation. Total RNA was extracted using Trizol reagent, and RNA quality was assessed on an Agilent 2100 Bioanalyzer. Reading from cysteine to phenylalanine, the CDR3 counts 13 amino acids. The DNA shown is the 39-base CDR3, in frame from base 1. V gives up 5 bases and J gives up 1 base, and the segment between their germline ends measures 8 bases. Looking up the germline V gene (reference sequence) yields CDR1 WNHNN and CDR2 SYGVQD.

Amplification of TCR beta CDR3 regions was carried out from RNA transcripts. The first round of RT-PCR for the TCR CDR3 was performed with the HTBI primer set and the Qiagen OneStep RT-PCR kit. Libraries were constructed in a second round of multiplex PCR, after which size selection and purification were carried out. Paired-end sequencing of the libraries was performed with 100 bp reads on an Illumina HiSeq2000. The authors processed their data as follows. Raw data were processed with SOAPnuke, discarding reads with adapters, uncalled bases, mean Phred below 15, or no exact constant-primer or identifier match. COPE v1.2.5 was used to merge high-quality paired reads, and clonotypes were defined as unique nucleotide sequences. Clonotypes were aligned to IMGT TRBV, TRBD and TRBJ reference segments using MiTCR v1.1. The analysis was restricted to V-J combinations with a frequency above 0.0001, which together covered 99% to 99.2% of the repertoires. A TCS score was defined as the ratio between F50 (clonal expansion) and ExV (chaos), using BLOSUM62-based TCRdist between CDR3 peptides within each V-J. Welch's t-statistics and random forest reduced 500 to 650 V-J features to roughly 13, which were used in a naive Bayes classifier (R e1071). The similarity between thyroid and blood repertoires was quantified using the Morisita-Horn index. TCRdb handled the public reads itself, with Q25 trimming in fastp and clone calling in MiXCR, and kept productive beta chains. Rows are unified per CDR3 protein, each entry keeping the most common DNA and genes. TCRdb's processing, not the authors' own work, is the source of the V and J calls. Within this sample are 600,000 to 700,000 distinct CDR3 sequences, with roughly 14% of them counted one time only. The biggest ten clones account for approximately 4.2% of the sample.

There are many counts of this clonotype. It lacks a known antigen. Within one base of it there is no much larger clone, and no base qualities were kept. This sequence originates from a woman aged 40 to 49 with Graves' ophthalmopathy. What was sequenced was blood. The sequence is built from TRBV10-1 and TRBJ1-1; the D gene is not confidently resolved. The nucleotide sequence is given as TGCGCCAGCAGTCCATACGGGAACACTGAAGCTTTCTTT. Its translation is CASSPYGNTEAFF.